The text below deals with one TCR beta chain. Original handling: Without quality scores, immunoSEQ junctional reads could not be filtered like full-length reads. Data came from immunoSEQ multiplex PCR; TCRdb stores just in-frame clones and leaves some out. The V and J calls and clone size are taken from that table; D and trimming were inferred from the DNA. The sample yields some 2 million clones, about 95% seen once. CD45RO-negative CD8 cells positively selected for CCR7 made up the naive population, which excluded terminally differentiated effector memory CD45RA+ cells. This entry is derived from a study of shared clonotypes between healthy human individuals. Germline assignment: CDR1 SEHNR and CDR2 FQNEAQ (reference sequence). The V gene lost 1 base and the J gene lost 9 bases, with 7 bases spanning the gap. The CDR3 sequence is 12 residues long.

What was sequenced was naive CD8+ T cells sorted from blood. This TCR was sampled from a man aged 18 to 30 in good health. This sequence joins TRBV7-9 and TRBJ2-1; D ambiguous. The CDR3 protein is CASSLVFPEQFF. DNA of the CDR3: TGTGCCAGCAGCTTAGTCTTCCCTGAGCAGTTCTTC.